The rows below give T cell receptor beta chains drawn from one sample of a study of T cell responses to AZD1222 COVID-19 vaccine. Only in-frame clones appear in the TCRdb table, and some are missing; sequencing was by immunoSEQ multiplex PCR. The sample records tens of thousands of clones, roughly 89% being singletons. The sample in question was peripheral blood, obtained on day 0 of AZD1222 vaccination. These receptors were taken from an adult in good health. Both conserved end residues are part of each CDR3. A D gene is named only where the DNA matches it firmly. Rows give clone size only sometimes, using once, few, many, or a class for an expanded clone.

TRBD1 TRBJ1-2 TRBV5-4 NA TGTGCCAGCACCTCAGACAGGGGATTCAACTATGGCTACACCTTC CASTSDRGFNYGYTF
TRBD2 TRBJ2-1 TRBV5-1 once TGCGCCAGCAGCCCGGGACTAGCGGGGGGGGGCAATGAGCAGTTCTTC CASSPGLAGGGNEQFF
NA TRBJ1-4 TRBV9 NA TGTGCCAGCAGCTCCCGGGACACCCGGAATGAAAAACTGTTTTTT CASSSRDTRNEKLFF
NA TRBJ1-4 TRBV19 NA TGTGCCAGTAGTATGATAGAGACAACTAATGAAAAACTGTTTTTT CASSMIETTNEKLFF
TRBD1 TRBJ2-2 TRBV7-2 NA TGTGCCAGCAGCTTTTCGACAGGGGCCGGGGAGCTGTTTTTT CASSFSTGAGELFF
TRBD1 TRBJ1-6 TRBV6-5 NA TGTGCCAGCAGTCCTGACAGGGTTTCACCCCTCCACTTT CASSPDRVSPLHF
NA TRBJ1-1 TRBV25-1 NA TGTGCCAGCATGGAGGGTTGGAACACTGAAGCTTTCTTT CASMEGWNTEAFF
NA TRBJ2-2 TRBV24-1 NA TGTGCCACCAGTGATTCGGGGGATACCGGGGAGCTGTTTTTT CATSDSGDTGELFF
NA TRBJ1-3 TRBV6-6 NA TGTGCCAGCAGTCAACATGGGAGCTCTGGAAACACCATATATTTT CASSQHGSSGNTIYF
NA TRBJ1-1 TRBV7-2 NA TGTGCCAGCAGCTCTTACAGGGCGGCTGAAGCTTTCTTT CASSSYRAAEAFF
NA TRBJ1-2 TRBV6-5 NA TGTGCCAGCAGTCCCTCCCGAGGGGTGAACTATGGCTACACCTTC CASSPSRGVNYGYTF
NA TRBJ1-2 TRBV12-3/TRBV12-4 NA TGTGCCAGCAGCTGGGGCACAGATGGCTACACCTTC CASSWGTDGYTF
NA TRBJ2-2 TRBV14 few TGTGCCAGCAGGTTAACCGGGACAATCACCGGGGAGCTGTTTTTT CASRLTGTITGELFF
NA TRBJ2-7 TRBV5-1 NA TGCGCCAGCAACCACCTGACAGAAAACTCCTACGAGCAGTACTTC CASNHLTENSYEQYF
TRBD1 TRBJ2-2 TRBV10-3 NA TGTGCCATCAGTGAAGGACAGGGATGGGCCGGGGAGCTGTTTTTT CAISEGQGWAGELFF
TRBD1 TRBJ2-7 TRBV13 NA TGTGCCAGCAGCTTAGGTCACAGGGGGCTTAACGAGCAGTACTTC CASSLGHRGLNEQYF
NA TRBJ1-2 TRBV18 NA TGTGCCAGCTCACCACAGGAGACCAACTATGGCTACACCTTC CASSPQETNYGYTF
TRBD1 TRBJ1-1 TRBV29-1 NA TGCAGCCAATCCGGGACAGAGAACACTGAAGCTTTCTTT CSQSGTENTEAFF
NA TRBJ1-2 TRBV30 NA TGTGCCTGGAGTGTTGGCTATGGCTACACCTTC CAWSVGYGYTF
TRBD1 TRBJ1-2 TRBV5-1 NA TGCGCCAGCAGCTCGGACAGGGGGATAGGCTATGGCTACACCTTC CASSSDRGIGYGYTF
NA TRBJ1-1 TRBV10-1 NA TGCGCCAGCAGTGAGGGGTCAGCGAACACTGAAGCTTTCTTT CASSEGSANTEAFF
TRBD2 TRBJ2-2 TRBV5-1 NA TGCGCCAGCAGCTTGGGGCTAGCGGGGGTCAACACCGGGGAGCTGTTTTTT CASSLGLAGVNTGELFF
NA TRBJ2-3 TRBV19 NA TGTGCAACTGGTGGCGATTGGCCAGATACGCAGTATTTT CATGGDWPDTQYF
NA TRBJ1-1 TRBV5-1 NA TGCGCCAGCAGCTTTGGACAGCTCAACCCAGAAGCTTTCTTT CASSFGQLNPEAFF
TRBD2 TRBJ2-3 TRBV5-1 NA TGCGCCAGCAGCGGGGGACTAGCGGTGATCACAGATACGCAGTATTTT CASSGGLAVITDTQYF
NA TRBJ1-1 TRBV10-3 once TGTGCCATCAGCCAAACACTGAACACTGAAGCTTTCTTT CAISQTLNTEAFF
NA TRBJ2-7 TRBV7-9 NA TGTGCCAGCAGCCCCAAGATCTGGCGGGCTGACGAGCAGTACTTC CASSPKIWRADEQYF
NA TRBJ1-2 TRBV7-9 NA TGTGCCAGCAGTCAAGCTGGAGGGGTCGACACCTTC CASSQAGGVDTF
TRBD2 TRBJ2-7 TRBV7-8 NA TGTGCCAGCAGCTTAGTCTCGACTAGCGGGACCTCCTACGAGCAGTACTTC CASSLVSTSGTSYEQYF
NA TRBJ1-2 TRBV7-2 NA TGTGCCAGCAGCTTAGAGGCAGTGATATTTTATGGCTACACCTTC CASSLEAVIFYGYTF
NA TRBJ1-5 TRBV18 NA TGTGCCAGCTCACCACCGGGTAGTCAGCCCCAGCATTTT CASSPPGSQPQHF
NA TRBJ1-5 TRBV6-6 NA TGTGCCAGCAGTTACTCGAAGGGTCAGGATCAGCCCCAGCATTTT CASSYSKGQDQPQHF
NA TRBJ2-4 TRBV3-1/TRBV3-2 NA TGTGCCAGCAGCCAAGAAGGGCCAGCACAGTACTTC CASSQEGPAQYF
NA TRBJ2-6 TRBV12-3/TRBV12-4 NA TGTGCCAGCAAGTTAGCTGGGGCCAACGTCCTGACTTTC CASKLAGANVLTF
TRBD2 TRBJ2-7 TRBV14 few TGTGCCAGCCGGACTAGCGGGGGGGACGAGCAGTACTTC CASRTSGGDEQYF
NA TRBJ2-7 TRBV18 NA TGTGCCAGCTCACCAGGGGGGGCCCGCTACGAGCAGTACTTC CASSPGGARYEQYF
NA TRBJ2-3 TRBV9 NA TGTGCCAGCAGCGTAGGTAGCCAAGCAGATACGCAGTATTTT CASSVGSQADTQYF